This TCR beta chain stems from a study of immune evolution from preneoplasia to lung adenocarcinoma. Germline values: CDR1 GTSNPN, CDR2 SVGIG (reference sequence). The ends were cut back, 0 bases at V and 5 bases at J, with 8 bases in the middle. This CDR3 is built from 13 residues. Method: immunoSEQ multiplex PCR; TCRdb's copy keeps in-frame clones and lacks some. The table has thousands of clones, over 75% seen once. This receptor was taken from a donor of 70 years or more with lung adenocarcinoma. Sample: FFPE minimally invasive lung adenocarcinoma tissue. The V gene is TRBV30, the J gene TRBJ1-5; tentatively, D is TRBD1 (5 bases). CDR3 in DNA: TGTGCCTGGAGTGTCAGAGGGGATCAGCCCCAGCATTTT. The encoded protein is CAWSVRGDQPQHF.